Below, 16 T cell receptor beta chains from the same sample are listed, as sequenced in a study of T-cell reconstitution after alpha-beta-depleted transplantation in children. It was with unique molecular identifiers that the TCRbeta library was prepared. TCRdb re-derived calls from the PCR reads in MiXCR, one entry per CDR3 protein. Among some 450,000 distinct CDR3 sequences listed, around 46% were seen once. This specimen was PBMCs, taken before TCRalphabeta/CD19-depleted stem cell transplant. These receptors all stem from a girl aged 2 to 9 with aplastic anemia, due to receive a stem cell transplant.

The J gene is TRBJ1-5, the V gene TRBV6-1; 8 nucleotides agree with TRBD1. The CDR3 has 14 amino acids. Germline assignment: CDR1 MNHNS and CDR2 SASEGT. Germline trimming cut 7 bases from V and 2 bases from J; bases unmatched to any gene: 4. The CDR3 sequence is CASNPGQGNQPQHF. CDR3 bases: TGTGCCAGCAATCCGGGACAGGGCAATCAGCCCCAGCATTTT.

This clonotype was observed a few times. The chain joins TRBV29-1 to TRBJ2-7; the match to TRBD1 covers 7 bases. CDR3 length: 12 amino acids. Germline CDR1 and CDR2: SQVTM and ANQGSEA. Trimming at V came to 7 bases and at J to 9 bases, leaving 12 bases not matched to a gene. DNA for the CDR3: TGCAGCGGCCGGGACAGTCAAACGGGGCAGTACTTC. This sequence encodes CSGRDSQTGQYF.

This clonotype was counted once. This chain joins TRBV5-1 and TRBJ2-3; 11 positions agree with TRBD1. Germline CDR1 reads SGHRS; CDR2 reads YFSETQ. This CDR3 is built from 14 residues. Losses at the gene ends were 3 bases for V and 4 bases for J; bases not matched to a gene: 1. This CDR3 is CASSSDRGPDTQYF. The CDR3 nucleotides read TGCGCCAGCAGCTCGGACAGGGGGCCAGATACGCAGTATTTT.

The chain joins TRBV5-1 to TRBJ2-3; D is uncertain. V was pared by 0 bases and J by 5 bases, with 25 bases between. The CDR3 is made up of 19 amino acids. Germline CDR1 and CDR2: SGHRS and YFSETQ. The CDR3 nucleotides read TGCGCCAGCAGCTTGGTCCCGAGAGGAGCGCCACGTGTTATAGATACGCAGTATTTT. Protein: CASSLVPRGAPRVIDTQYF. Using reference TRBV5-1 and TRBJ2-3 for the parts outside the CDR3, the full variable domain is KAGVTQTPRYLIKTRGQQVTLSCSPISGHRSVSWYQQTPGQGLQFLFEYFSETQRNKGNFPGRFSGRQFSNSRSEMNVSTLELGDSALYLCASSLVPRGAPRVIDTQYFGPGTRLTVL.

This chain uses TRBV20-1 with TRBJ1-1, with 12 bases identical to TRBD1. Germline assignment: CDR1 DFQATT and CDR2 SNEGSKA (reference sequence). The V gene end was trimmed by 6 bases and the J gene end by 0 bases; junction bases not matched to a gene: 5. This CDR3 comprises 15 residues. The CDR3 is CSAPGQGALNTEAFF. Here the CDR3 DNA reads TGCAGTGCCCCGGGACAGGGGGCTTTGAACACTGAAGCTTTCTTT.

This clonotype has just a few counts. This chain uses TRBV20-1 with TRBJ2-7; 8 bases line up with TRBD1. Germline-derived CDR1 and CDR2 are DFQATT and SNEGSKA (reference sequence). V gave up 4 bases and J gave up 4 bases; unmatched junction bases: 9. This CDR3 contains 14 residues. CDR3 region: CSANRDRLSYEQYF. DNA for the CDR3: TGCAGTGCTAACAGGGACAGGCTATCATACGAGCAGTACTTC.

This sequence joins TRBV6-5 and TRBJ2-1; 13 positions agree with TRBD2. Trimming removed 4 bases from V and 0 bases from J; junction bases left unmatched: 3. There are 17 residues in the CDR3. Germline V gene data show CDR1 as MNHEY and CDR2 as SVGAGI. In DNA form, the CDR3 reads TGTGCCAGCAGTTTGACTAGCGGGAGGTTCTCCTACAATGAGCAGTTCTTC. Translated: CASSLTSGRFSYNEQFF.

This clonotype was seen repeatedly, ten times or more. The rearrangement joins TRBV2 to TRBJ2-5; 7 bases line up with TRBD2. CDR1 and CDR2 (germline): SNHLY, FYNNEI. This CDR3 is 14 amino acids long. The V and J ends lost 4 bases and 2 bases, in that order; junction bases with no gene match: 4. CDR3 amino acids: CASSVGGGQETQYF. The CDR3, as DNA: TGTGCCAGCAGTGTTGGGGGAGGGCAAGAGACCCAGTACTTC.

This clonotype occurred a few times. The CDR3 sequence is CSAPATGQGGNTGELFF. Here the CDR3 DNA reads TGCAGTGCCCCAGCGACTGGACAGGGGGGGAACACCGGGGAGCTGTTTTTT. The chain couples TRBV20-1 to TRBJ2-2, with 10 bases fitting TRBD1. The CDR3 runs 17 residues. Germline-derived CDR1 and CDR2 are DFQATT and SNEGSKA (reference sequence). V lost 6 bases and J lost 1; bases outside the gene matches: 11.

This clonotype has a count of ten or more. This chain connects TRBV6-2 or TRBV6-3 to TRBJ2-1; 8 bases line up with TRBD2. The CDR3 extends over 17 amino acids. J lost 5 bases, V lost 0 bases, and 9 bases had no gene match. Germline V CDR1 and CDR2: MNHEY, SVGEGT. The CDR3 loop reads CASSYSPVAGIHNEQFF. As DNA, the CDR3 is TGTGCCAGCAGTTACTCGCCGGTAGCGGGAATCCACAATGAGCAGTTCTTC.

V gene TRBV5-6 combines with J gene TRBJ2-7; 7 bases agree with TRBD1. V dropped 2 bases and J dropped 2; count of bases not matched to a gene: 10. The CDR3 has 16 amino acids. The germline V gene encodes CDR1 SGHDT and CDR2 YYEEEE. The DNA for the CDR3 is TGTGCCAGCAGCTTCACCCCCAACAGGGGAACCTACGAGCAGTACTTC. Translating it yields CASSFTPNRGTYEQYF.

This clonotype was detected only a few times. The gene calls are TRBV29-1 and TRBJ1-4; TRBD1 matches 7 bases. In germline, CDR1 is SQVTM, CDR2 ANQGSEA. This CDR3 comprises 16 residues. After removal of 0 bases from V and 5 bases from J, the junction contained 9 bases not matched to a gene. CDR3 amino acids: CSVEDLSTGVNEKLFF. DNA for the CDR3: TGCAGCGTTGAAGATCTGAGCACAGGGGTAAATGAAAAACTGTTTTTT.

This chain links TRBV15 with TRBJ2-5; the D gene could be TRBD1 or TRBD2 (5 bases each). V was pared by 5 bases and J by 2 bases, with 12 bases between. Germline V gene sequence: CDR1 LNHNV, CDR2 YYDKDF (reference sequence). This CDR3 contains 14 residues. CDR3: CATSFRDQQETQYF. The CDR3 DNA reads as TGTGCCACCAGCTTCCGGGACCAACAAGAGACCCAGTACTTC.

The chain has TRBV11-1 and TRBJ1-2; the D is unclear. Germline V gives CDR1 SGHAT, CDR2 FQDESV (reference sequence). The ends were cut back, 1 base at V and 7 bases at J, with 7 bases in the middle. This CDR3 region has 12 residues. CDR3 amino acids: CASSLEGRGYTF. The CDR3 coding sequence is TGTGCCAGCAGCTTAGAGGGCCGTGGCTACACCTTC.

This clonotype was seen repeatedly, ten times or more. The chain uses TRBV28 and TRBJ1-1, with D tentatively TRBD1 (5 bases). Trimming removed 8 bases at V and 4 bases at J, with 11 bases between. CDR1 is MDHEN and CDR2 is SYDVKM in the germline V gene. The CDR3 extends over 12 amino acids. The CDR3 sequence is CASGASSTEAFF. The CDR3 bases are TGTGCCAGCGGGGCGTCCAGCACTGAAGCTTTCTTT.

The chain has TRBV7-6 and TRBJ2-1; TRBD2 agrees at 9 bases. J was trimmed by 7 bases and V by 1 base; bases with no gene match: 8. CDR1 SGHVS and CDR2 FNYEAQ come from the germline V gene. CDR3 length: 16 residues. This CDR3 reads CASSLGLAGRLNEQFF. The CDR3 DNA follows: TGTGCCAGCAGCTTAGGCCTAGCGGGAAGATTGAATGAGCAGTTCTTC. Combining the CDR3 with reference TRBV7-6 and TRBJ2-1 gives the whole variable domain GAGVSQSPRYKVTKRGQDVALRCDPISGHVSLYWYRQALGQGPEFLTYFNYEAQQDKSGLPNDRFSAERPEGSISTLTIQRTEQRDSAMYRCASSLGLAGRLNEQFFGPGTRLTVL.